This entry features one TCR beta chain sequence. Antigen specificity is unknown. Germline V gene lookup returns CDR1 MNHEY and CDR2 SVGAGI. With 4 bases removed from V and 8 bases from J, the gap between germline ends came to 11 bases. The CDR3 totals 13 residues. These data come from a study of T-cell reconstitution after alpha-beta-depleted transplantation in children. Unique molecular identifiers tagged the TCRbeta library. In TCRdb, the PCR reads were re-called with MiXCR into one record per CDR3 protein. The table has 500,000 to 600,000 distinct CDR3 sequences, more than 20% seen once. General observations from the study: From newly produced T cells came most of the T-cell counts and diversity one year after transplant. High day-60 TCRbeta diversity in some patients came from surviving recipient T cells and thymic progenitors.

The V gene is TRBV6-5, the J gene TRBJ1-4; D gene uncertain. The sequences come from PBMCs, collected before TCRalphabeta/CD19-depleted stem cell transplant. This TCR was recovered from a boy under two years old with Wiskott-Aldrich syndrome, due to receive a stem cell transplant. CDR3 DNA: TGTGCCAGCAGTTTCTCCGTGGGAGAAAAACTGTTTTTT. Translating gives CASSFSVGEKLFF.